These 30 T cell receptor beta chains were sequenced from one sample in a study of blood T cell repertoires in COVID-19. Only in-frame clones appear in the TCRdb table, and some are missing; sequencing was by immunoSEQ multiplex PCR. The top ten hold around 8.4% of the sample, which has about 130,000 clones, roughly 80% seen once. The sample comprised PBMCs or T cells enriched from blood (not recorded which). The source of these receptors is a man aged 45-60 years who had recovered from COVID-19.

The gene calls are TRBV7-9 and TRBJ1-1; 8 nucleotides line up with TRBD1. The V gene's germline CDR1 is SEHNR and CDR2 FQNEAQ (reference sequence). The CDR3 length is 13 residues. J lost 2 bases, V lost 6 bases, and 2 bases had no gene match. The chain's CDR3 is CASRGTGNTEAFF. Here the CDR3 DNA reads TGTGCCAGCAGGGGGACAGGTAACACTGAAGCTTTCTTT. The full variable domain, its missing parts supplied by reference TRBV7-9 and TRBJ1-1, is DTGVSQNPRHKITKRGQNVTFRCDPISEHNRLYWYRQTLGQGPEFLTYFQNEAQLEKSRLLSDRFSAERPKGSFSTLEIQRTEQGDSAMYLCASRGTGNTEAFFGQGTRLTVV.

This clone was seen a single time. The chain joins TRBV4-3 to TRBJ1-1, with TRBD1 matching 7 bases. There are 15 residues in the CDR3. Germline V gives CDR1 LGHNA, CDR2 YSLEER. Losses at the gene ends were 5 bases for V and 0 bases for J; bases not matched to a gene: 6. The CDR3 bases are TGCGCCAGCAGCTCCCGACAGGGCATGAACACTGAAGCTTTCTTT. Protein sequence: CASSSRQGMNTEAFF.

The chain employs TRBV2 and TRBJ1-3, with TRBD1 identical over 7 bases. The CDR3 contains 15 residues. The V gene's germline CDR1 is SNHLY and CDR2 FYNNEI. V shed 6 bases and J 0 bases; nucleotides not matched to a gene: 5. DNA for the CDR3: TGTGCCAGCAGCGGACAGGCAATCTCTGGAAACACCATATATTTT. Its translation: CASSGQAISGNTIYF.

The gene calls are TRBV30 and TRBJ1-4, with 9 bases lining up with TRBD1. V lost 0 bases and J lost 8; bases outside the gene matches: 4. Germline CDR1 and CDR2: GTSNPN and SVGIG (reference sequence). The CDR3 covers 14 residues. The CDR3 loop reads CAWSVGTGWEKLFF. The CDR3 coding sequence is TGTGCCTGGAGTGTAGGGACAGGGTGGGAAAAACTGTTTTTT. Full variable domain (outside the CDR3, taken from reference TRBV30 and TRBJ1-4): SQTIHQWPATLVQPVGSPLSLECTVEGTSNPNLYWYRQAAGRGLQLLFYSVGIGQISSEVPQNLSASRPQDRQFILSSKKLLLSDSGFYLCAWSVGTGWEKLFFGSGTQLSVL.

The CDR3 nucleotides are TGTGCCAGCAGCCTGGGACAGGGTCGTGAGACCCAGTACTTC. Amino acid sequence: CASSLGQGRETQYF. The chain couples TRBV11-3 to TRBJ2-5; 9 nucleotides line up with TRBD1. Per germline, CDR1 SGHNT and CDR2 YENEEA. The V and J ends lost 5 bases and 5 bases, in that order; junction bases with no gene match: 6. CDR3 size: 14 residues.

The chain uses TRBV5-1 and TRBJ1-5; D unclear. Germline CDR1 reads SGHRS; CDR2 reads YFSETQ. The V end was cut by 4 bases, the J end by 9 bases, with 17 bases between. The CDR3 totals 14 residues. CDR3 DNA sequence: TGCGCCAGCAGCCCCCAGGACGGCGGAGGGCCCCAGCATTTT. As protein: CASSPQDGGGPQHF.

Written as DNA, the CDR3 is TGTGCCAGCAGCTTAGCGCCGCAGTATGGCTACACCTTC. Amino acid sequence: CASSLAPQYGYTF. This chain links TRBV11-2 with TRBJ1-2; D remains ambiguous. The germline V gene has CDR1 SGHAT and CDR2 FQNNGV. The V end lost 1 base, the J end lost 5 bases, and 8 bases lay between the germline ends. The CDR3 contains 13 residues. The full variable domain, its missing parts supplied by reference TRBV11-2 and TRBJ1-2, is EAGVAQSPRYKIIEKRQSVAFWCNPISGHATLYWYQQILGQGPKLLIQFQNNGVVDDSQLPKDRFSAERLKGVDSTLKIQPAKLEDSAVYLCASSLAPQYGYTFGSGTRLTVV.

The V call is TRBV5-6, the J call TRBJ1-6; D may be TRBD1 (5 bases). The CDR3 totals 15 residues. The germline CDR1 and CDR2 sequences are SGHDT and YYEEEE. V was trimmed by 4 bases and J by 7 bases, leaving 15 bases between them. The CDR3 sequence is CASSLAGGLNSPLHF. The CDR3 coding sequence is TGTGCCAGCAGCCTGGCGGGGGGGTTGAATTCACCCCTCCACTTT.

The genes are TRBV12-3 or TRBV12-4 and TRBJ1-1, with unresolved D. The CDR3 is 12 residues long. The ends were cut back, 5 bases at V and 7 bases at J, with 11 bases in the middle. The CDR3 DNA follows: TGTGCCAGCAGTAGTACAACTAATGAAGCTTTCTTT. Protein: CASSSTTNEAFF.

V usage is TRBV6-5 and J usage is TRBJ1-1, with 8 bases matching TRBD1. The CDR3 consists of 15 residues. CDR1 is MNHEY and CDR2 is SVGAGI in the germline V gene. Trimming removed 4 bases from V and 1 base from J; junction bases left unmatched: 5. CDR3 in DNA: TGTGCCAGCAGTTTCACCGGGACAGGGAACACTGAAGCTTTCTTT. It specifies CASSFTGTGNTEAFF.

The chain combines TRBV9 with TRBJ2-2; the D gene is possibly TRBD1 (6 bases). Germline CDR1 reads SGDLS; CDR2 reads YYNGEE. This CDR3 contains 14 residues. V was trimmed by 3 bases and J by 4 bases, leaving 10 bases between them. The CDR3 loop reads CASSGDKTTGELFF. Here the CDR3 DNA reads TGTGCCAGCAGCGGGGACAAAACCACCGGGGAGCTGTTTTTT.

CDR3 residues: CASSWDRDNSPLHF. The CDR3, as DNA: TGTGCCAGCAGTTGGGACAGGGATAATTCACCCCTCCACTTT. The chain employs TRBV25-1 and TRBJ1-6; 9 bases are a match to TRBD1. The CDR3 runs to 14 residues. The ends lost 5 bases at V and 5 bases at J; junction bases unmatched: 1. Germline V gives CDR1 MGHDK, CDR2 SYGVNS. Complete variable domain (other parts from reference TRBV25-1 and TRBJ1-6): EADIYQTPRYLVIGTGKKITLECSQTMGHDKMYWYQQDPGMELHLIHYSYGVNSTEKGDLSSESTVSRIRTEHFPLTLESARPSHTSQYLCASSWDRDNSPLHFGNGTRLTVT.

V and J are TRBV5-5 and TRBJ1-5; no clear D. The CDR3 length is 13 residues. Trimming removed 6 bases at V and 6 bases at J, with 13 bases between. The germline V gene has CDR1 SGHKS and CDR2 YYEKEE (reference sequence). CDR3 residues: CASTGSFGQPQHF. CDR3 bases: TGTGCCAGCACGGGGAGTTTTGGTCAGCCCCAGCATTTT.

The chain has TRBV7-2 and TRBJ2-5; tentatively, D is TRBD1 (5 bases). Germline CDR1 and CDR2: SGHTA and FQGNSA. The V gene lost 2 bases and the J gene lost 4 bases, with 17 bases spanning the gap. The CDR3 length is 16 residues. The CDR3 DNA reads TGTGCCAGCAGCTTAATGGGGCAGGGAAGGGGAGAGACCCAGTACTTC. Its translation is CASSLMGQGRGETQYF. The full variable domain, in which reference TRBV7-2 and TRBJ2-5 provide the parts outside the CDR3, is GAGVSQSPSNKVTEKGKDVELRCDPISGHTALYWYRQSLGQGLEFLIYFQGNSAPDKSGLPSDRFSAERTGGSVSTLTIQRTQQEDSAVYLCASSLMGQGRGETQYFGPGTRLLVL.

The V and J genes are TRBV4-2 and TRBJ2-5; 13 bases align to TRBD2. After removal of 0 bases from V and 6 bases from J, the junction contained 13 bases not matched to a gene. This CDR3 has 19 amino acids. Germline CDR1 and CDR2: LGHNA and YNFKEQ. The CDR3 DNA follows: TGTGCCAGCAGCCAAGATTTTGCTACTAGCGGGGGGGCTCAAAAGACCCAGTACTTC. Residues: CASSQDFATSGGAQKTQYF.

The chain employs TRBV19 and TRBJ1-1; D is undetermined. V was pared by 5 bases and J by 0 bases, with 13 bases between. Germline V gene sequence: CDR1 LNHDA, CDR2 SQIVND (reference sequence). The CDR3 totals 15 residues. CDR3 amino acids: CASSYGPLMNTEAFF. CDR3 nucleotide sequence: TGTGCCAGTAGTTATGGGCCCCTGATGAACACTGAAGCTTTCTTT. The full variable domain, rest sourced from reference TRBV19 and TRBJ1-1, is DGGITQSPKYLFRKEGQNVTLSCEQNLNHDAMYWYRQDPGQGLRLIYYSQIVNDFQKGDIAEGYSVSREKKESFPLTVTSAQKNPTAFYLCASSYGPLMNTEAFFGQGTRLTVV.

This chain connects TRBV30 to TRBJ1-5, with D tentatively TRBD1 (5 bases). The germline gives CDR1 GTSNPN, CDR2 SVGIG (reference sequence). The CDR3 contains 14 residues. V lost 3 bases and J lost 0, with 9 bases in between. The CDR3 DNA follows: TGTGCCTGGAGAGGTCAGGGTAGCAATCAGCCCCAGCATTTT. It encodes CAWRGQGSNQPQHF.

The gene calls are TRBV12-3 or TRBV12-4 and TRBJ1-2; D unclear. The V and J ends lost 6 bases and 4 bases respectively, with 12 bases between them. CDR3 length: 13 residues. DNA for the CDR3: TGTGCCAGCAGCCAGGCGACCTTCTATGGCTACACCTTC. This encodes CASSQATFYGYTF.

The V gene is TRBV5-1, the J gene TRBJ1-4; maybe TRBD1 (6 bases). Trimming took 4 bases from V and 4 from J, leaving 11 bases between them. CDR3 length equals 14 residues. Germline CDR1 and CDR2: SGHRS and YFSETQ. This chain's CDR3 is CASSPTGYNEKLFF. The CDR3 DNA sequence: TGCGCCAGCAGCCCAACAGGGTATAATGAAAAACTGTTTTTT.

The V gene is TRBV28, the J gene TRBJ1-4; maybe TRBD1 (6 bases). With 8 bases removed from V and 3 bases from J, the gap between germline ends came to 10 bases. Germline CDR1 and CDR2: MDHEN and SYDVKM. CDR3 length: 13 amino acids. The CDR3 sequence: CASRGASNEKLFF. The CDR3 DNA follows: TGTGCCAGCCGGGGGGCCTCTAATGAAAAACTGTTTTTT.

This clone was detected only a few times. This chain joins TRBV5-4 and TRBJ1-2; TRBD1 agrees at 7 bases. Germline V CDR1 and CDR2: SGHNT, YYREEE (reference sequence). With V trimmed by 5 bases and J by 5 bases, 9 bases remained unmatched. The CDR3 spans 14 residues. The DNA of the CDR3 is TGTGCCAGCAGTTCTAACGACAGGGCTTATGGCTACACCTTC. Translation gives CASSSNDRAYGYTF.

This clone counts as medium-sized. The J gene is TRBJ1-3, the V gene TRBV16; D call uncertain. V gave up 2 bases and J gave up 7 bases, with 27 bases separating them. CDR1 KGHSY and CDR2 FQNENV come from the germline V gene. There are 19 residues in the CDR3. CDR3 nucleotide sequence: TGTGCCAGCAGCCAAATCTCCCTCATACCCGGAGGGCATTCGAACACCATATATTTT. Protein sequence: CASSQISLIPGGHSNTIYF.

The J gene is TRBJ1-2, the V gene TRBV29-1, with 8 bases fitting TRBD1. With V trimmed by 1 base and J by 8 bases, 9 bases remained unmatched. Per the germline V gene, CDR1 is SQVTM and CDR2 is ANQGSEA. The CDR3 covers 14 residues. This CDR3 reads CSVEGSRQGTGYTF. CDR3 DNA: TGCAGCGTTGAAGGATCCCGACAGGGGACGGGCTACACCTTC.

V gene TRBV5-4 combines with J gene TRBJ1-2; D gene ambiguous. The CDR3 length is 12 residues. Germline CDR1 and CDR2: SGHNT and YYREEE (reference sequence). The germline V and J ends were trimmed by 6 bases and 4 bases, with 10 bases remaining between them. The CDR3 loop is CASTVVGYGYTF. The CDR3 DNA reads TGTGCCAGCACCGTCGTCGGCTATGGCTACACCTTC.

The chain carries TRBV6-6 and TRBJ2-3; D is possibly TRBD1 (5 bases). The germline V gene encodes CDR1 MNHNY and CDR2 SVGAGI (reference sequence). The CDR3 runs to 15 residues. The V gene lost 0 bases and the J gene lost 3 bases, with 10 bases spanning the gap. The CDR3 nucleotides are TGTGCCAGCAGTTACTCGCAGGGTCGAACAGATACGCAGTATTTT. Translation: CASSYSQGRTDTQYF.

This clone was picked up a small number of times. The chain joins TRBV7-6 to TRBJ1-5; 11 nucleotides agree with TRBD1. The CDR3 totals 14 residues. The germline CDR1 and CDR2 sequences are SGHVS and FNYEAQ. With V trimmed by 1 base and J by 16 bases, 9 bases remained unmatched. The CDR3 sequence is CASSLVGTGGSKHF. As DNA, the CDR3 is TGTGCCAGCAGCTTAGTCGGGACAGGGGGTTCAAAACATTTT.

The chain's CDR3 is CASSPPGQPNEKLFF. CDR3 coding DNA: TGTGCCAGCTCGCCGCCGGGACAGCCCAATGAAAAACTGTTTTTT. J is TRBJ1-4 and V is TRBV18; TRBD1 aligns across 7 bases. Germline-derived CDR1 and CDR2 are KGHSH and LQKENI. The CDR3 has 15 amino acids. V gave up 6 bases and J gave up 5 bases; unmatched junction bases: 9.

The V gene is TRBV10-3, the J gene TRBJ1-2, with D uncertain. This CDR3 has 13 residues. Germline V lookup: CDR1 ENHRY, CDR2 SYGVKD. The ends were cut back, 3 bases at V and 7 bases at J, with 12 bases in the middle. The CDR3 sequence: CAISEGGKVGYTF. CDR3 DNA: TGTGCCATCAGTGAAGGAGGGAAGGTTGGCTACACCTTC.

This chain links TRBV27 with TRBJ1-2; no reliable D call. The germline V gene encodes CDR1 MNHEY and CDR2 SMNVEV (reference sequence). V was trimmed by 2 bases and J by 4 bases, leaving 11 bases between them. This CDR3 comprises 14 residues. CDR3 sequence reads: CASSLEGGLYGYTF. The CDR3 region has the DNA TGTGCCAGCAGTTTAGAGGGCGGTCTCTATGGCTACACCTTC.

The rearrangement uses TRBV28 and TRBJ2-7; 10 positions match TRBD2. With 5 bases clipped from V and 0 bases from J, the junction kept 4 bases outside the gene matches. The CDR3 consists of 15 residues. Germline V gene lookup returns CDR1 MDHEN and CDR2 SYDVKM. The CDR3 DNA reads as TGTGCCAGCAGTCTAGCGGGGGACAGCTCCTACGAGCAGTACTTC. As protein: CASSLAGDSSYEQYF.